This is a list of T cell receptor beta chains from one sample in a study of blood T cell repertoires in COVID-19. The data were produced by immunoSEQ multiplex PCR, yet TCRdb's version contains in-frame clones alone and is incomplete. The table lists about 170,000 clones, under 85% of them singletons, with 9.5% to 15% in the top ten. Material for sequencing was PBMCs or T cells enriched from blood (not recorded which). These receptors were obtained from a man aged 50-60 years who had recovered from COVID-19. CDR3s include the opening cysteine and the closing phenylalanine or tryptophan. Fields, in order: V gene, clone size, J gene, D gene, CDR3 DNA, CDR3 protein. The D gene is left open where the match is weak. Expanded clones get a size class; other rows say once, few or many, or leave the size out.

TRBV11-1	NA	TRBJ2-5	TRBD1	TGTGCCAGCAGCTTAGAGACAGGGTATCAAGAGACCCAGTACTTC	CASSLETGYQETQYF
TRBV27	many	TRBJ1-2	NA	TGTGCCAGCAGTTTCGCGACAGGAAAACCTTATGGCTACACCTTC	CASSFATGKPYGYTF
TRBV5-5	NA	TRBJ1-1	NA	TGTGCCAGCAGCCGCGGAATCGCTGAAGCTTTCTTT	CASSRGIAEAFF
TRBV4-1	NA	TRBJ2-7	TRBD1	TGCGCCAGCAGCCACCTCACCGGACAGGGGGCGCCTGAGCAGTACTTC	CASSHLTGQGAPEQYF
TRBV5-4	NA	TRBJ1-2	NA	TGTGCCAGCAGCCCGGGAGGGACGAAGGGCTACACCTTC	CASSPGGTKGYTF
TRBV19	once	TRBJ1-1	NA	TGTGCCAGTAGTATTAGGGGGGGGAACACTGAAGCTTTCTTT	CASSIRGGNTEAFF
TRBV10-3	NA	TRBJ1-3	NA	TGTGCCATCAGTGATCTAATCGGGCGGGTCGGTTCATCTGGAAACACCATATATTTT	CAISDLIGRVGSSGNTIYF
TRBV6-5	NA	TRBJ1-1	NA	TGTGCCAGCAGTTACTCGATTTCAGCGGCCACTGAAGCTTTCTTT	CASSYSISAATEAFF
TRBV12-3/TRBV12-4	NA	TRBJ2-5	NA	TGTGCCAGCAGCCCTAGGGGCCAAGAGACCCAGTACTTC	CASSPRGQETQYF
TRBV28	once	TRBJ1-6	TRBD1	TGTGCCAGCAGTGCCCCTGACAGGGTTTATAATTCACCCCTCCACTTT	CASSAPDRVYNSPLHF
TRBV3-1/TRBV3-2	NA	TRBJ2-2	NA	TGTGCCAGCAGCCAAGATAGACTGACGACCGGGGAGCTGTTTTTT	CASSQDRLTTGELFF
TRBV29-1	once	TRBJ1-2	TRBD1	TGCAGCGTAGCCCCAAGGGAACAGGGGGGTGATGGCTACACCTTC	CSVAPREQGGDGYTF
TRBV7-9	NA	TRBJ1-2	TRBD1	TGTGCCAGCAGCTTTCCCCGGGGACAGCTAACTGGGGGCTACACCTTC	CASSFPRGQLTGGYTF
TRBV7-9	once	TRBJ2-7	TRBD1	TGTGCCAGCAGCCCACGAGCCGACAGGGGATACGAGCAGTACTTC	CASSPRADRGYEQYF
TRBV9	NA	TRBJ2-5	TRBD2	TGTGCCAGCAGCGTCGGCCTAGCGGGGCCAGAGACCCAGTACTTC	CASSVGLAGPETQYF
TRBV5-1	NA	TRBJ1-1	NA	TGCGCCAGCAGCTCCGGGGTAAAAGCTTTCTTT	CASSSGVKAFF
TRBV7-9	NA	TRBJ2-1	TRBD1	TGTGCCAGCAGCCCCCACCAGGACAGGGAGCAGTTCTTC	CASSPHQDREQFF
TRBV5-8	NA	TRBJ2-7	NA	TGTGCCAGCAGCTTGGGACAGATTTCCGAGCAGTACTTC	CASSLGQISEQYF
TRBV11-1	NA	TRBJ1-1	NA	TGTGCCAGCAGCTTAGAAGGGTGGGGAGGCACTGAAGCTTTCTTT	CASSLEGWGGTEAFF
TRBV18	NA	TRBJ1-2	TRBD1	TGTGCCAGCTCACCCCGTTCGGGACAGTCTAACTATGGCTACACCTTC	CASSPRSGQSNYGYTF
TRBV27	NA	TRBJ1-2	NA	TGTGCCAGCAGCCAGAGCCTTTCGGGGTCGGTCTATGGCTACACCTTC	CASSQSLSGSVYGYTF
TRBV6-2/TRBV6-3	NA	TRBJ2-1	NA	TGTGCCAGCAGTTACACGGCAGGCAGTCGTGGGCAGTTCTTC	CASSYTAGSRGQFF
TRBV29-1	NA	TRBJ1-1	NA	TGCAGCATCCGCAGGGATACGAACACTGAAGCTTTCTTT	CSIRRDTNTEAFF